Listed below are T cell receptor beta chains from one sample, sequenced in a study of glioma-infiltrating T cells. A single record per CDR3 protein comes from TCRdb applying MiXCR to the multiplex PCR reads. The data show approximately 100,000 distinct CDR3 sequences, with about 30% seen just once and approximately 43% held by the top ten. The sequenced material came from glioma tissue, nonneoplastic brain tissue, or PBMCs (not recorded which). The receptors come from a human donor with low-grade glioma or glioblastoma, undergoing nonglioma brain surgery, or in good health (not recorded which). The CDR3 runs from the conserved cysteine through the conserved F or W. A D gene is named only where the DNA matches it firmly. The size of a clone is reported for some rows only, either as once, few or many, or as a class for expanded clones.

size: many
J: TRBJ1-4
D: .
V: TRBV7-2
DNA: TGTGCCAGCAGCTTGCTATTCACCGTTAATGAAAAACTGTTTTTT
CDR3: CASSLLFTVNEKLFF

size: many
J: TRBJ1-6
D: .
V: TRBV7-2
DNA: TGTGCCAGCAGCTTCCCAGGATCACCCCTCCACTTT
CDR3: CASSFPGSPLHF

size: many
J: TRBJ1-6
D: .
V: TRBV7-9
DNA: TGTGCCAGCAGCACGGACAGCGATAATTCACCCCTCCACTTT
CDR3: CASSTDSDNSPLHF

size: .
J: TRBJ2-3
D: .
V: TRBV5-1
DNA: TGCGCCAGCAGTCCACAGGGAACAGATAGGCAGTATTTT
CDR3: CASSPQGTDRQYF

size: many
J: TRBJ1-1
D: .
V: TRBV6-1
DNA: TGTGCCAGCAGTTTCCAGAACTCAGTGAACACTGAAGCTTTCTTT
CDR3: CASSFQNSVNTEAFF

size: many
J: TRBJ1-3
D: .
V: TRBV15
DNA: TGTGCCACCAGCAGAGATTTTTCTGGAAACACCATATATTTT
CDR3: CATSRDFSGNTIYF

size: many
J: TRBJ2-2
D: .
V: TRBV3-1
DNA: TGTGCCAGCAGGGATACCGGGGAGCTGTTTTTT
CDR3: CASRDTGELFF

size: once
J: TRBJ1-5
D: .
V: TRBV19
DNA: TGTGCCAGTAGTATGTTCACAGTAAACAATCAGCCCCAGCATTTT
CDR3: CASSMFTVNNQPQHF

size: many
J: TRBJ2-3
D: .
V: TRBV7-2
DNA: TGTGCCAGCAGCTCCATTCTCACAGATACGCAGTATTTT
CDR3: CASSSILTDTQYF

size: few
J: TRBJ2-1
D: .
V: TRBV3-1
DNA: TGTGCCAGCAGCCAACCCAAGGGAGCCCGCAATGAGCAGTTCTTC
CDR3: CASSQPKGARNEQFF

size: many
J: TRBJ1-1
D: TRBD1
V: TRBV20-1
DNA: TGCAGTGCTAGAAGCGACAGGGTTATCACTGAAGCTTTCTTT
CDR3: CSARSDRVITEAFF

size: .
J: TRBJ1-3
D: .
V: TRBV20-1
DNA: TGCAGTGTTAGAGCTTTGGAGGGCGTCTCTGGAAACACCATATATTTT
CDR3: CSVRALEGVSGNTIYF

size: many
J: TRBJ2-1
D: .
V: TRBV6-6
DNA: TGTGCCAGCAGTTACTCTCCCAATGAGCAGTTCTTC
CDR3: CASSYSPNEQFF

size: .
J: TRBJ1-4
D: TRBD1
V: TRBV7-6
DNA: TGTGCCAGCAGCCCTCGACCCGGGACAGCGGATGAAAAACTGTTTTTT
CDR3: CASSPRPGTADEKLFF

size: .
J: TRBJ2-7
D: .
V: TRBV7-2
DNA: TGTGCCAGCAGCTTGTGGGGAACCTACGAGCAGTACTTC
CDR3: CASSLWGTYEQYF

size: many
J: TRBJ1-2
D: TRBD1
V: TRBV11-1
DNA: TGTGCCAGCAGCTTCCGGACAGGGAACTATGGCTACACCTTC
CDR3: CASSFRTGNYGYTF